Listed here are 13 T cell receptor beta chains from one sample, sequenced in a study of technical replicates of blood from a few donors. This table comes from immunoSEQ multiplex PCR, and its TCRdb copy is limited to in-frame clones, with some not included. The top ten hold over 0.2% of the sample, which has about 88,000 clones, around 94% seen once. The source material was T cells isolated from PBMCs. The receptors derive from a human donor in good health.

CDR3 region: CASNPDNSYEQYF. CDR3 bases: TGTGCCAGCAACCCCGACAACTCCTACGAGCAGTACTTC. The V gene is TRBV6-1, the J gene TRBJ2-7; no firm D call. V lost 7 bases, J lost 0 bases, and 10 bases lay in between. The CDR3 extends over 13 amino acids. The V gene's germline CDR1 is MNHNS and CDR2 SASEGT.

The chain recombines TRBV6-6 with TRBJ1-6; unclear D gene. Trimming stripped 7 bases from V and 0 bases from J, with 13 bases between. Germline V CDR1 and CDR2: MNHNY, SVGAGI (reference sequence). The CDR3 totals 16 residues. The CDR3 nucleotides are TGTGCCAGCACTAGATCGGCGAGCTCCTATAATTCACCCCTCCACTTT. The encoded protein is CASTRSASSYNSPLHF.

This clone was observed a single time. CDR3 sequence reads: CASSRVYSNQPQHF. The CDR3 DNA is TGCGCCAGCAGCAGGGTGTATAGCAATCAGCCCCAGCATTTT. The chain recombines TRBV10-2 with TRBJ1-5, with a possible D match to TRBD1 (5 bases). Trimming cost V 6 bases and J 0 bases, with 9 bases left between them. Germline CDR1 and CDR2: WSHSY and SAAADI. The CDR3 sequence is 14 residues long.

This rearrangement joins TRBV13 to TRBJ2-7, with TRBD2 as a possible D gene (5 bases). The CDR3 has 16 amino acids. Germline V CDR1 and CDR2: PRHDT, FYEKMQ (reference sequence). The germline V and J ends were trimmed by 4 bases and 1 base, with 17 bases remaining between them. Here the CDR3 DNA reads TGTGCCAGCAGCTCCACTCTGGGAGCTAAGTCCTACGAGCAGTACTTC. Protein product: CASSSTLGAKSYEQYF.

This sequence joins TRBV5-1 and TRBJ2-7; TRBD1 matches 9 bases. Germline CDR1 reads SGHRS; CDR2 reads YFSETQ. The CDR3 extends over 14 amino acids. The V and J ends lost 0 bases and 5 bases, in that order; junction bases with no gene match: 3. CDR3 sequence (DNA): TGCGCCAGCAGCTTGGACAGGGGGCAAAACGAGCAGTACTTC. Protein product: CASSLDRGQNEQYF. Full variable domain (missing parts from reference TRBV5-1 and TRBJ2-7): KAGVTQTPRYLIKTRGQQVTLSCSPISGHRSVSWYQQTPGQGLQFLFEYFSETQRNKGNFPGRFSGRQFSNSRSEMNVSTLELGDSALYLCASSLDRGQNEQYFGPGTRLTVT.

J is TRBJ2-1 and V is TRBV27, with 14 nucleotides matching TRBD2. Germline V gene lookup returns CDR1 MNHEY and CDR2 SMNVEV (reference sequence). V shed 6 bases, J shed 9 bases, and the junction held 7 bases outside the gene matches. The CDR3 is 15 residues long. This chain's CDR3 is CASRGTSGSVGEQFF. CDR3 coding DNA: TGTGCCAGCAGGGGGACTAGCGGGAGCGTCGGTGAGCAGTTCTTC.

The gene calls are TRBV5-4 and TRBJ1-6; no reliable D call. The CDR3 totals 17 residues. V shed 0 bases and J shed 5 bases, with 15 bases lying between them. Germline loops: CDR1 SGHNT, CDR2 YYREEE (reference sequence). The CDR3 here is CASSLVEWPVDNSPLHF. The CDR3 DNA follows: TGTGCCAGCAGCTTGGTGGAGTGGCCAGTCGATAATTCACCCCTCCACTTT.

The V call is TRBV9, the J call TRBJ2-1; TRBD1 might be the D (5 bases). V dropped 3 bases and J dropped 0 bases, with 16 bases sitting between them. CDR3 length: 17 amino acids. Germline V CDR1 and CDR2: SGDLS, YYNGEE. This chain's CDR3 is CASSGLRGLSSYNEQFF. The CDR3, as DNA: TGTGCCAGCAGCGGCCTAAGGGGCTTGAGCTCCTACAATGAGCAGTTCTTC.

This clone is a singleton in its sample. This chain links TRBV4-1 with TRBJ1-5, with 8 positions matching TRBD1. The CDR3 runs 14 residues. Germline V gene data show CDR1 as MGHRA and CDR2 as YSYEKL. The V gene end was trimmed by 1 base and the J gene end by 7 bases; junction bases not matched to a gene: 3. The CDR3: CASSQAGGGQPQHF. CDR3 bases: TGCGCCAGCAGCCAAGCAGGGGGCGGGCAGCCCCAGCATTTT.

This chain joins TRBV19 and TRBJ2-7; D perhaps matches TRBD1 (5 bases). The CDR3 is 13 residues long. CDR1 is LNHDA and CDR2 is SQIVND in the germline V gene (reference sequence). Trimming took 6 bases from V and 3 from J, leaving 12 bases between them. The CDR3 reads CASSTTQGYEQYF. The CDR3 nucleotides read TGTGCCAGTAGCACGACCCAGGGCTACGAGCAGTACTTC. Using reference TRBV19 and TRBJ2-7 for the parts outside the CDR3, the full variable domain is DGGITQSPKYLFRKEGQNVTLSCEQNLNHDAMYWYRQDPGQGLRLIYYSQIVNDFQKGDIAEGYSVSREKKESFPLTVTSAQKNPTAFYLCASSTTQGYEQYFGPGTRLTVT.

The rearrangement links TRBV7-6 to TRBJ2-2, with a weak D call TRBD2 (6 bases). Trimming took 1 base from V and 4 from J, leaving 13 bases between them. This CDR3 is built from 16 residues. Germline V lookup: CDR1 SGHVS, CDR2 FNYEAQ. CDR3 coding DNA: TGTGCCAGCAGCTTAGAGTCTAGCGCTTCCACCGGGGAGCTGTTTTTT. This encodes CASSLESSASTGELFF.

The rearrangement uses TRBV7-8 and TRBJ2-5; a weak D match, TRBD1 (6 bases). Trimming left V 4 bases short and J 5 bases short, with 14 bases between. There are 14 residues in the CDR3. Per germline, CDR1 SGHVS and CDR2 FQNEAQ. The CDR3 DNA reads TGTGCCAGCAGCTACAGGGCCCCTAAGGAGACCCAGTACTTC. Its protein product is CASSYRAPKETQYF.

CDR3 residues: CASSVGSEQETQYF. CDR3 nucleotide sequence: TGTGCCAGCAGCGTAGGCAGCGAACAAGAGACCCAGTACTTC. The chain is built from TRBV9 and TRBJ2-5; D unclear. CDR1 and CDR2 (germline): SGDLS, YYNGEE. Deletions cut 0 bases from V and 2 bases from J, with 8 bases between. The length of the CDR3 is 14 residues.